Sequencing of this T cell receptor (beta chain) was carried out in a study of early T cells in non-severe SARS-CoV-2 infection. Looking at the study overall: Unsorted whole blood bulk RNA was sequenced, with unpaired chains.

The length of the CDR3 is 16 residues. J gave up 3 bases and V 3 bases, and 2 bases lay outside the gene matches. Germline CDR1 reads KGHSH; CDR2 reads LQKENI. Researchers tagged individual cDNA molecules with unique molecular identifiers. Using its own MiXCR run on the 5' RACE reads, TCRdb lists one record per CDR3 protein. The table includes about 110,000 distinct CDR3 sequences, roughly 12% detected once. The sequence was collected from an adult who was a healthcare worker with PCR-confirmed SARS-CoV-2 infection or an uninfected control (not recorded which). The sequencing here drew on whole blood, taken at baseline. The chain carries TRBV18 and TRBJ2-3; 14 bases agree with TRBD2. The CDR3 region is CASSPTSGRATDTQYF. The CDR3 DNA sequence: TGTGCCAGCTCACCGACTAGCGGGAGGGCTACAGATACGCAGTATTTT.